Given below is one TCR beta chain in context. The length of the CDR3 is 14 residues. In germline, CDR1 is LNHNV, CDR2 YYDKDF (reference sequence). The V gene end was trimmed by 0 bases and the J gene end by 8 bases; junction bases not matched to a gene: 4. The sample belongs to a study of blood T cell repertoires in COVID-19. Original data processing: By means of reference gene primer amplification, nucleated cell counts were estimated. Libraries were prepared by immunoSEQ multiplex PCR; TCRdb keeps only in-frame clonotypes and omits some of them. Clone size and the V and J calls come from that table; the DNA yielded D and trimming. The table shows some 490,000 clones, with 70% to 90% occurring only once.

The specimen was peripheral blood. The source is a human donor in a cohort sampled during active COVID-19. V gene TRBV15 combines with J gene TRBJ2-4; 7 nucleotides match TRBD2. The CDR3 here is CATSRDRSGDIQYF. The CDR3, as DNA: TGTGCCACCAGCAGAGATCGCAGCGGGGACATTCAGTACTTC.